This TCR beta chain was sequenced for a study of neurological immune-mediated disorders. This clonotype was detected many times. Antigen specificity is unknown. Time point denoted: technical triplicate 1. The unsorted libraries were made from 2 million PBMCs kept at -80 C. Synthesis of cDNA was accomplished via 5'RACE employing 10-nucleotide random UMIs. Over 200 million TCR-beta sequences from 15-18 subjects came from every sequencing run. TCRdb recomputed calls from the 5' RACE reads with MiXCR, one row per CDR3 protein. The data hold fewer than 50,000 distinct CDR3 sequences, with more than 9.5% observed a single time. Study observations and caveats: HTLV-1-associated myelopathy had the most TCR clonal expansion, whereas multiple sclerosis had the least (lower than in healthy controls).

This CDR3 has 14 residues. Per germline, CDR1 SGDLS and CDR2 YYNGEE. The V end lost 0 bases, the J end lost 6 bases, and 9 bases lay between the germline ends. The sequence was obtained from a man in his 60s with HTLV-1-associated myelopathy (HAM/TSP). Sequenced input: PBMCs. The J gene is TRBJ2-2, the V gene TRBV9; D unresolved. The CDR3, as DNA: TGTGCCAGCAGCGTAGACCAGATCCCCGGGGAGCTGTTTTTT. It yields the protein CASSVDQIPGELFF. The variable domain in full, completed from reference TRBV9 and TRBJ2-2, reads DSGVTQTPKHLITATGQRVTLRCSPRSGDLSVYWYQQSLDQGLQFLIQYYNGEERAKGNILERFSAQQFPDLHSELNLSSLELGDSALYFCASSVDQIPGELFFGEGSRLTVL.